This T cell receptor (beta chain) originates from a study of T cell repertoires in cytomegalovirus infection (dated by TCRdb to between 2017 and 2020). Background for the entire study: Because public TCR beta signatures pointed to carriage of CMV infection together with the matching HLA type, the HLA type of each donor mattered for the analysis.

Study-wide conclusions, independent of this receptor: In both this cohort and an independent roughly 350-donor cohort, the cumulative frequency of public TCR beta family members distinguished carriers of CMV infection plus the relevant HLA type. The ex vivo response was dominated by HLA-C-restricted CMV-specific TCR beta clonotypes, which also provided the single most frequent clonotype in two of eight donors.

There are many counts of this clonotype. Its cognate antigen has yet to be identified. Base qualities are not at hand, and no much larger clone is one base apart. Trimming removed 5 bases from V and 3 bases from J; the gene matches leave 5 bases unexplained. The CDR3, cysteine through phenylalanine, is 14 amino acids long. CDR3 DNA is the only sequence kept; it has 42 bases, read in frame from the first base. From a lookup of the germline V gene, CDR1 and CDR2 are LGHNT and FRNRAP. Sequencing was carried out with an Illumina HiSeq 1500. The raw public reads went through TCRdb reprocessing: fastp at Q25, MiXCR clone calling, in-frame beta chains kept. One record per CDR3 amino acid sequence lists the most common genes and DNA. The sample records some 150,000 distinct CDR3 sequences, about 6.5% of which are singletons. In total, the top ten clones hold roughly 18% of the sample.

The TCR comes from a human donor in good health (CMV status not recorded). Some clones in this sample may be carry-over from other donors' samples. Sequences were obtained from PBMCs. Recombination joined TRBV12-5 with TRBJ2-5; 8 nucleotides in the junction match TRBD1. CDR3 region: CASGPQTGEETQYF. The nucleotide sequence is TGTGCTAGTGGTCCCCAGACAGGGGAAGAGACCCAGTACTTC.